These 27 T cell receptor beta chains came from one sample sequenced in a study of T cell repertoires in cytomegalovirus infection. Each CDR3 protein is one row after TCRdb ran MiXCR on the reads. The sample has about 180,000 distinct CDR3 sequences, 13% to 15% seen once. The sample comprised PBMCs. These receptors were obtained from a human donor in good health (CMV status not recorded). Some clones in this sample may be carry-over from other donors' samples.

The table lists this clonotype with many counts. The chain combines TRBV7-2 with TRBJ1-1; D gene uncertain. This CDR3 has 13 residues. Germline CDR1 is SGHTA and CDR2 is FQGNSA. V was cut by 1 base and J by 4 bases, with 7 bases left in between. The CDR3 DNA reads as TGTGCCAGCAGCTTAGTGGTTCTCACTGAAGCTTTCTTT. The encoded protein is CASSLVVLTEAFF.

This clonotype was counted many times. The chain joins TRBV11-2 to TRBJ2-1; 16 bases fit TRBD2. Germline trimming cut 6 bases from V and 10 bases from J; bases unmatched to any gene: 3. CDR1 is SGHAT, CDR2 FQNNGV, per germline. The CDR3 has 14 amino acids. CDR3: CASRGTSGGEEQFF. The CDR3 DNA reads as TGTGCCAGCAGGGGGACTAGCGGGGGGGAGGAGCAGTTCTTC.

This clonotype was recorded at least ten times. The CDR3 bases are TGTGCTAGTGGTTTGGTCGGGACTGAAGCTTTCTTT. The encoded protein is CASGLVGTEAFF. The chain carries TRBV12-5 and TRBJ1-1; D not resolved. V gave up 0 bases and J gave up 5 bases, with 4 bases separating them. The CDR3 loop spans 12 amino acids. Germline CDR1 and CDR2: LGHNT and FRNRAP.

This clonotype was counted only a few times. The V call is TRBV20-1, the J call TRBJ2-3; 10 bases fit TRBD2. Per the germline V gene, CDR1 is DFQATT and CDR2 is SNEGSKA (reference sequence). V shed 3 bases and J 2 bases; nucleotides not matched to a gene: 5. This CDR3 spans 15 amino acids. The CDR3 reads CSASRGTSDTDTQYF. CDR3 DNA sequence: TGCAGTGCTAGTCGGGGGACTAGCGACACAGATACGCAGTATTTT.

This clonotype came up many times. The chain couples TRBV7-9 to TRBJ1-1; D is ambiguous. The germline V gene has CDR1 SEHNR and CDR2 FQNEAQ (reference sequence). The CDR3 length is 11 residues. Trimming cost V 5 bases and J 6 bases, with 7 bases left between them. This CDR3 reads CASSQAPEAFF. The CDR3 nucleotides read TGTGCCAGCAGCCAAGCCCCTGAAGCTTTCTTT.

Turning to this clonotype: Being one base from a much bigger clone, this may be a read error. This chain joins TRBV7-9 and TRBJ2-7, with D perhaps TRBD1 or TRBD2 (5 bases each). Germline V gene sequence: CDR1 SEHNR, CDR2 FQNEAQ (reference sequence). V was cut by 5 bases and J by 0 bases, with 11 bases left in between. This CDR3 region has 14 residues. The CDR3: CASSPRDGSYEQYF. CDR3 nucleotide sequence: TGTGCCAGCAGCCCCCGGGACGGCTCCTACGAGCAGTACTTC.

This clonotype was observed a handful of times. This chain connects TRBV7-9 to TRBJ2-1, with D hard to call. In germline, CDR1 is SEHNR, CDR2 FQNEAQ (reference sequence). The CDR3 extends over 13 amino acids. Trimming left V 1 base short and J 6 bases short, with 7 bases between. The CDR3 nucleotides read TGTGCCAGCAGCTTAGGGGAAGTCAATGAGCAGTTCTTC. This sequence encodes CASSLGEVNEQFF.

This clonotype has at least ten counts. V gene TRBV19 combines with J gene TRBJ2-7; D may be TRBD1 or TRBD2 (5 bases each). V was cut by 9 bases and J by 0 bases, with 15 bases left in between. The CDR3 is 14 amino acids. CDR1 is LNHDA and CDR2 is SQIVND in the germline V gene (reference sequence). In DNA form, the CDR3 reads TGTGCCAGCGCTAGGGACGGACGCTCCTACGAGCAGTACTTC. Its protein is CASARDGRSYEQYF.

This clonotype has at least ten counts. This chain uses TRBV6-2 or TRBV6-3 with TRBJ1-4; no clear D. From germline, CDR1 is MNHEY and CDR2 SVGEGT. The length of the CDR3 is 12 residues. Between the trimmed V and J ends, which lost 6 bases and 8 bases, there was a span of 10 bases. CDR3 amino acids: CASSETKEKLFF. CDR3 coding DNA: TGTGCCAGCAGCGAGACGAAGGAAAAACTGTTTTTT.

This clonotype has at least ten counts. The chain uses TRBV7-2 and TRBJ2-7; the D is unclear. The V gene lost 8 bases and the J gene lost 0 bases, with 11 bases spanning the gap. The V gene's germline CDR1 is SGHTA and CDR2 FQGNSA. The CDR3 spans 13 residues. CDR3 nucleotide sequence: TGTGCCAGCCGCCGATTGAGCTCCTACGAGCAGTACTTC. This sequence encodes CASRRLSSYEQYF. Full variable domain (remainder filled in from reference TRBV7-2 and TRBJ2-7): GAGVSQSPSNKVTEKGKDVELRCDPISGHTALYWYRQSLGQGLEFLIYFQGNSAPDKSGLPSDRFSAERTGGSVSTLTIQRTQQEDSAVYLCASRRLSSYEQYFGPGTRLTVT.

The table lists this clonotype with a few counts. V and J are TRBV19 and TRBJ1-6; no clear D. Germline loops: CDR1 LNHDA, CDR2 SQIVND (reference sequence). This CDR3 comprises 11 residues. Trimming left V 8 bases short and J 7 bases short, with 6 bases between. The CDR3 loop is CASYKNSPLHF. As DNA, the CDR3 is TGTGCCAGTTATAAAAATTCACCCCTCCACTTT.

In nucleotides, the CDR3 is TGCGCCAGCAGCTCACTCGGGACCGAGAACACTGAAGCTTTCTTT. Amino acid sequence: CASSSLGTENTEAFF. The V gene is TRBV5-1, the J gene TRBJ1-1, with D possibly TRBD1 on 5 matching bases. Trimming took 3 bases from V and 1 from J, leaving 13 bases between them. Germline loops: CDR1 SGHRS, CDR2 YFSETQ. This CDR3 contains 15 residues.

This clonotype was detected ten times or more. The rearrangement links TRBV7-2 to TRBJ1-3; a possible D gene is TRBD1 (5 bases). Trimming removed 4 bases from V and 2 bases from J, with 6 bases in between. The CDR3 loop spans 13 amino acids. Germline CDR1 reads SGHTA; CDR2 reads FQGNSA. The CDR3: CASSSTAGNTIYF. CDR3 nucleotides: TGTGCCAGCAGCTCGACAGCTGGAAACACCATATATTTT.

This clonotype was counted many times. The rearrangement uses TRBV10-3 and TRBJ2-7; D might be TRBD1 or TRBD2, each matching 8 bases. Germline V gene sequence: CDR1 ENHRY, CDR2 SYGVKD. This CDR3 is 18 amino acids long. Trimming took off 3 bases at V and 3 bases at J, with 24 bases between the two ends. The CDR3: CAISEQGGRSGSVYEQYF. The CDR3 DNA reads as TGTGCCATCAGTGAACAGGGGGGTAGGAGCGGGAGCGTCTACGAGCAGTACTTC.

This clonotype was seen a few times. This chain uses TRBV19 with TRBJ2-2; a weak D match, TRBD1 (6 bases). Germline V CDR1 and CDR2: LNHDA, SQIVND (reference sequence). Trimming took 1 base from V and 4 from J, leaving 10 bases between them. The CDR3 consists of 15 residues. The CDR3 DNA sequence: TGTGCCAGTAGTATAGGTCAGGGGAGCACCGGGGAGCTGTTTTTT. Protein sequence: CASSIGQGSTGELFF.

This clonotype was observed many times. The CDR3 DNA sequence: TGTGCCAGCAGTTTGTACCGCGACAGGCCCTCTTCCTACGAGCAGTACTTC. Its translation is CASSLYRDRPSSYEQYF. The rearrangement uses TRBV28 and TRBJ2-7; perhaps TRBD1 as D (6 bases). Trimming took off 3 bases at V and 1 base at J, with 19 bases between the two ends. CDR3 length: 17 amino acids. Germline assignment: CDR1 MDHEN and CDR2 SYDVKM.

This clonotype was counted a few times. This chain connects TRBV5-1 to TRBJ1-1; D is unclear. This CDR3 contains 16 residues. The germline V gene encodes CDR1 SGHRS and CDR2 YFSETQ. V was cut by 1 base and J by 3 bases, with 16 bases left in between. The CDR3 loop reads CASSLQGSGRYTEAFF. The CDR3 DNA sequence: TGCGCCAGCAGCTTGCAAGGGAGCGGGAGGTACACTGAAGCTTTCTTT. The whole variable domain, filled in from reference TRBV5-1 and TRBJ1-1, reads KAGVTQTPRYLIKTRGQQVTLSCSPISGHRSVSWYQQTPGQGLQFLFEYFSETQRNKGNFPGRFSGRQFSNSRSEMNVSTLELGDSALYLCASSLQGSGRYTEAFFGQGTRLTVV.

This clonotype was picked up many times. The chain links TRBV19 to TRBJ1-5, with D maybe TRBD1 (5 bases). This CDR3 comprises 14 residues. The V gene's germline CDR1 is LNHDA and CDR2 SQIVND (reference sequence). V dropped 2 bases and J dropped 3 bases, with 8 bases sitting between them. In nucleotides, the CDR3 is TGTGCCAGTAGTATACAGGGCCCCAATCAGCCCCAGCATTTT. This translates into CASSIQGPNQPQHF.

The gene calls are TRBV4-3 and TRBJ2-2, with no clear D. The germline gives CDR1 LGHNA, CDR2 YSLEER. The CDR3 loop spans 12 amino acids. Trimming removed 4 bases at V and 2 bases at J, with 2 bases between. Written as DNA, the CDR3 is TGCGCCAGCAGCCGCAACACCGGGGAGCTGTTTTTT. This encodes CASSRNTGELFF.

This clonotype was detected many times. The chain joins TRBV7-2 to TRBJ2-7; D not certain. Germline V gives CDR1 SGHTA, CDR2 FQGNSA. There are 15 residues in the CDR3. The V and J ends lost 0 bases and 9 bases respectively, with 18 bases between them. The CDR3 region is CASSLAAAIYERQYF. The CDR3 bases are TGTGCCAGCAGCTTAGCGGCGGCTATCTACGAGCGGCAGTACTTC.

The V gene is TRBV20-1, the J gene TRBJ1-1, with a weak D call TRBD1 (5 bases). The V end lost 0 bases, the J end lost 7 bases, and 6 bases lay between the germline ends. This CDR3 spans 11 amino acids. CDR1 is DFQATT, CDR2 SNEGSKA, per germline (reference sequence). CDR3 bases: TGCAGTGCTAGAGAGGGGGTTGAAGCTTTCTTT. The encoded protein is CSAREGVEAFF.

This clonotype was detected only a few times. The CDR3 here is CASSPPREQTQYF. CDR3 coding DNA: TGTGCCAGCTCACCACCGCGGGAACAGACCCAGTACTTC. This rearrangement joins TRBV18 to TRBJ2-5; possible D gene TRBD2, 6 bases. Germline CDR1 and CDR2: KGHSH and LQKENI. Trimming took 0 bases from V and 6 from J, leaving 8 bases between them. The CDR3 covers 13 residues.

This clonotype was seen repeatedly, ten times or more. V gene TRBV7-8 combines with J gene TRBJ1-1; D uncertain. Trimming shortened V by 2 bases and J by 0 bases, and 4 bases separated the two germline ends. The CDR3 has 13 amino acids. CDR1 and CDR2 (germline): SGHVS, FQNEAQ. CDR3 nucleotides: TGTGCCAGCAGCTTATTGGTGAACACTGAAGCTTTCTTT. Translating gives CASSLLVNTEAFF.

This clonotype was seen many times. The CDR3 bases are TGTGCCAGCAGCCCGCGGGCAGCCTACTCTTTCTCTGGGGCCAACGTCCTGACTTTC. Its translation is CASSPRAAYSFSGANVLTF. The rearrangement joins TRBV7-2 to TRBJ2-6; D may be TRBD2 (5 bases). The CDR3 spans 19 residues. The V end lost 5 bases, the J end lost 0 bases, and 20 bases lay between the germline ends. Germline V gives CDR1 SGHTA, CDR2 FQGNSA.

In this sample, this clonotype turned up a few times. V and J are TRBV12-3 or TRBV12-4 and TRBJ1-5; 8 nucleotides align to TRBD1. The CDR3 totals 13 residues. Trimming cost V 2 bases and J 7 bases; bases outside gene matches: 1. The CDR3 coding sequence is TGTGCCAGCAGTTTAACAGGGGGACAGCCCCAGCATTTT. This translates into CASSLTGGQPQHF.

This clonotype was detected ten times or more. The rearrangement links TRBV12-3 or TRBV12-4 to TRBJ1-6, with 11 bases matching TRBD1. J was trimmed by 9 bases and V by 6 bases; bases with no gene match: 4. CDR3 length equals 14 residues. Here the CDR3 DNA reads TGTGCCAGCAGCCGGACAGGGGGCTTTTCACCCCTCCACTTT. As protein: CASSRTGGFSPLHF.

This clonotype appeared many times. V and J are TRBV7-2 and TRBJ1-1; TRBD1 might be the D (6 bases). CDR3 length: 12 amino acids. Germline V gene data show CDR1 as SGHTA and CDR2 as FQGNSA. The V end lost 5 bases, the J end lost 5 bases, and 9 bases lay between the germline ends. CDR3 residues: CASSQGRTEAFF. CDR3 in DNA: TGTGCCAGCAGCCAGGGGCGGACTGAAGCTTTCTTT.